This T cell receptor (beta chain) was retrieved from a study of shared clonotypes between healthy human individuals. TCRdb's table, derived via immunoSEQ multiplex PCR, lists solely in-frame clones and lacks some. The sample has 700,000 to 950,000 clones, roughly 96% seen once. With regard to this clone: Its antigen remains unidentified.

Germline CDR1 is SEHNR and CDR2 is FQNEAQ (reference sequence). This CDR3 comprises 10 residues. Overall study results and limits: For naive CD4 cells, around 5.1% of clonotypes were shared across a few donors. Memory subsets had estimated richness that was generally smaller than that of naive subsets.

Naive CD8 cells lacked CD45RO, underwent positive selection for CCR7 and left out terminally differentiated effector memory CD45RA+ cells. The V call is TRBV7-9, the J call TRBJ2-7; the D call may be TRBD1 or TRBD2 (5 bases each). This TCR was recovered from a man younger than 40 in good health. The sequenced sample was naive CD8+ T cells sorted from blood. In nucleotides, the CDR3 is TGTGCTTTGGGGGACTACGAGCAGTACTTC. The encoded protein is CALGDYEQYF.